This T cell receptor beta chain is from a study of CD8 T cells in Susac syndrome. General study points: The study conceded that its TCR sequencing and HLA analysis involved relatively few individuals.

Per germline, CDR1 LNHDA and CDR2 SQIVND (reference sequence). The CDR3 spans 15 residues. After removal of 5 bases from V and 5 bases from J, the junction contained 9 bases not matched to a gene. The RNA, about 0.45 to 1 ug, was put through reverse transcription using random hexamers. The CDR3 of TCR beta was amplified by immunoSEQ multiplex PCR across 54 Vbeta and 13 Jbeta. MiXCR, run by TCRdb on the immunoSEQ multiplex PCR reads, gives a single entry per CDR3 protein. In the table there are 180,000 or so distinct CDR3 sequences, roughly 94% of which are singletons. Turning to this clonotype: Antigen specificity is unknown.

TCR beta sequencing covered blood CD8+ and CD4+ T cells. It was negative isolation that provided the CD8+ and CD4+ T cells, whereas TEMRA cells were enriched by FACS. This receptor was obtained from a human donor in good health. This sequence joins TRBV19 and TRBJ2-1, with 7 bases fitting TRBD2. Sequenced input: CD4+ T cells from PBMCs. The CDR3: CASSAPKRGNNEQFF. The CDR3 nucleotides read TGTGCCAGTAGTGCCCCCAAGCGGGGCAACAATGAGCAGTTCTTC.